This T cell receptor (beta chain) was sequenced for a study of cytomegalovirus exposure and HLA in healthy donors. This cohort consisted of healthy bone marrow donors. With 60 Vbeta and 13 Jbeta primers, the PCR was carried out. Authors' analysis steps: Roughly 9.9 million shared chains were among the roughly 80 million unique TCR beta chains that a later analysis counted. TCRdb's table, derived via immunoSEQ multiplex PCR, lists solely in-frame clones and lacks some. The DNA was the basis for D and trimming; V, J and clone size are from that table. The table for this sample gives some 70,000 clones. The sample was PBMCs. The receptor's source is a female donor in good health and CMV-seropositive.

CDR3 DNA: TGCAGCGTTGACATAGCGGGAGTGACACGGGATACGCAGTATTTT. Its protein is CSVDIAGVTRDTQYF. The chain carries TRBV29-1 and TRBJ2-3; 9 bases align to TRBD2. With V trimmed by 3 bases and J by 6 bases, 10 bases remained unmatched. Germline values: CDR1 SQVTM, CDR2 ANQGSEA. The length of the CDR3 is 15 residues.